One TCR beta chain is described in this entry. Its specific antigen is unknown. No much larger clone exists at a distance of one base, and base qualities are not known. The entry originates in a study of cytomegalovirus exposure and HLA in healthy donors (dated by TCRdb to 2017 to 2019). At the level of the whole study: An earlier analysis of fewer than 750 of the donors reported roughly 300 Gb of sequence data and 95 million to 130 million unique TCR beta sequences obtained from about 179 million T cells. An early release covering roughly 600 HLA-typed donors comprised about 300 gigabases of sequencing data and approximately 80 million unique TCR sequences. Of the approximately 370 genotyped donors, more than 75% were placed in the genetic ancestry cluster associated with self-reported Caucasian donors. The aim of the study was to test whether cataloging public T cell receptors could identify signatures of past pathogen exposure. The T cell repertoires of around 730 subjects were profiled by immunosequencing and related to cytomegalovirus serostatus. In addition to the first cohort of 666 subjects, a separate validation cohort of about 120 different subjects was used. High-throughput TCR immunosequencing, statistical association of individual TCRs with disease status, and machine learning were combined to predict cytomegalovirus infection status. In a later analysis, previously published TCR beta repertoires from some 640 donors were re-analyzed and high-resolution HLA genotyping was added so that TCR occurrence patterns could be studied. In the later analysis, no new phenotypic data were used to find candidate immune exposures; instead, reliance was placed on TCR beta sequences and their occurrence across donors. An earlier analysis of some 500 of the donors used high-throughput TCR beta sequencing to judge whether each TCR beta V gene segment behaved as functional or pseudogenic. Donor age, sex, ethnicity and CMV serostatus were collected together with the repertoire data. In a later genetic analysis, genome-wide SNP genotypes for about 55% of the 666 donors were used, and that subset was treated as a discovery cohort. All discovery cohort repertoires had been generated on a single sequencing platform. Class I and class II HLA loci were covered by the typing at four-digit resolution. Typing coverage differed by locus: A, B, C, DRB1 and DQB1 were typed in about 620-640 donors, DQA1 in about 550, DPA1 in 606, and DPB1 in approximately 450. Four to six DR-DQ haplotypes were handled as single units for association and clustering, since linkage in the cohort was strong. Among roughly 400 genotyped donors of the cohort, an average of roughly 230,000 unique TCR beta nucleotide sequences was sequenced per donor, of which 15% to 20% were non-productive.

Measured from the cysteine to the phenylalanine, the CDR3 is 12 residues long. The read is trimmed to its CDR3 DNA, 36 bases read in frame from base 1. V gives up 3 bases and J gives up 10 bases, and the segment between their germline ends measures 9 bases. The germline V gene encodes CDR1 WSHSY and CDR2 SAAADI. The cohort comprised fewer than 750 healthy bone marrow donors. At the time of sampling, every cohort member was nominally healthy, though immune exposures that went unrecorded were likely present. The donor was CMV seronegative and belonged to the group of under 400 seronegative cohort members. Every donor gave a peripheral blood sample, and the peripheral blood mononuclear cells from that sample were used for TCR beta sequencing. Genomic DNA extraction from the blood cell samples was performed with the Qiagen DNeasy Blood Extraction Kit. Here is what the overall study found, with its caveats: Cytomegalovirus status was reported to be diagnosed by the classifier with high specificity and sensitivity in both the original and validation cohorts. A later analysis reported that several top co-occurrence clusters appeared linked to parvovirus B19, influenza, CMV and Epstein-Barr virus. Presence/absence analyses assumed roughly uniform sequencing depth across donors, an assumption that may not hold. Some IMGT-functional V segments, including TRBV6-2 and TRBV6-3, could not be distinguished by the 87-base-pair reads and were therefore excluded. A total of 150 to 200 TCR beta chains were listed by the study as associated with cytomegalovirus. In a later genetic analysis, a missense DCLRE1C variant was associated with V-gene and J-gene trimming of TCR beta chains, and the association was replicated in an independent cohort. According to a later genetic analysis, donors in an Asian-associated ancestry cluster had fewer N-insertions in productive TCRs than the approximately 610-donor mean. For the cohort, immune exposure information was limited to CMV serostatus. A later analysis found that TCR association rates varied across HLA loci, with DRB1 alleles showing the most associated TCRs and HLA-C alleles the fewest. Broadly in line with IMGT annotations, most TCR beta V segments showed up in productive rearrangements about 90% or about 30% of the time in an earlier analysis of under 700 of the donors. In vitro tests confirmed that a few of the cytomegalovirus-associated TCR beta chains recognize cytomegalovirus antigens. Correlated functional status among segregating V segments might be attributable to linkage disequilibrium, but an unknown experimental factor could not be ruled out. Most CMV-associated TCR beta chains appeared to be HLA-restricted in a later analysis, and the HLA associations seemed to be driven largely by CMV exposure. In a later analysis, some 18,000 TCR beta sequences were associated with specific HLA alleles at a false discovery rate of 0.05. Only TCR beta chains were sequenced in this cohort, and the absence of alpha or paired-chain data limited detectable features. Most TCR sequences were observed very rarely across donors, whereas some public TCRs were present in many individuals. HLA typing was unavailable for some donors at each locus, so association tests used only the typed subset. Because counts were too low, about 18 rarely observed V segments, including chromosome 9 orphons, were excluded from the earlier analysis of a few hundred of the donors. The authors suggested that the approach could potentially be extended to other disease states and immunological phenotypes. When HLA alleles, especially DR and DQ, strongly co-occurred, attributing TCR associations to individual alleles was difficult. In a later analysis, HLA-associated TCR beta chains showed more clonal expansion and lower generation probabilities than non-associated chains that were equally common. A cluster of highly shared sequence variants was judged likely to represent a technical artifact of the sequencing pipeline. A further reported finding was that TCR beta sequences accurately predicted the HLA-A and HLA-B alleles for most subjects in the first cohort.

Libraries were made using the immunoSEQ multiplex PCR assay. A mixture of 60 forward primers for TCR Vbeta segments and 13 reverse primers for TCR Jbeta segments was used in the multiplex PCR. The CDR3 region of rearranged TCR beta genes was amplified from genomic DNA with a multiplex PCR assay. Amplified TCR beta libraries were sequenced as 87-base-pair reads on the Illumina HiSeq System. Concerning the study's data processing: A later analysis tallied about 77 million unique TCR beta chains across the 666 repertoires, and some 10 million of those chains were shared by two or more donors. Raw reads were error-corrected and collapsed into unique sequences by a nearest-neighbor algorithm in which closely related sequences were merged to remove PCR and sequencing errors. V, D and J gene segments were assigned by aligning CDR3 sequences to IMGT reference sequences. For a sequence to be retained, a match of at least six nucleotides was required to both a V gene segment and a J gene segment. A rearrangement was called productive if the CDR3 had no stop codons and remained in frame with V and J, and every other rearrangement was called non-productive. CDR3 was defined according to IMGT convention as the region running from the second conserved V-encoded cysteine to the conserved J-encoded phenylalanine. The earlier analysis of 500 to 600 of the donors excluded sequences that lacked an unambiguous match to a single V gene segment. In an earlier analysis of about 590 of the donors, a V segment was called functional when productive rearrangements were above 56.7%, and segregating when the standard deviation between donors exceeded 5%. A statistical classification framework was built to diagnose cytomegalovirus status from the catalog of TCR beta chain sequences. A later analysis assigned V and J genes by comparing TCR nucleotide sequences with IMGT/GENE-DB human TR gene sequences. Using the TCRdist pipeline, a later analysis assigned CDR3 sequences along with most-parsimonious VDJ recombination scenarios. A later analysis defined each TCR beta chain by its CDR3 amino acid sequence plus V-gene family, and excluded reads lacking a unique V-gene family. As a way to deal with suspected cross-contamination and a sequencing artifact, a later analysis dropped 592 nucleotide sequences that were highly shared and had low generation probability. In a later analysis, a clonal expansion index was calculated for each public chain from normalized within-repertoire ranks of inferred template counts. In a later analysis, generation probabilities were computed with a VDJ recombination model fitted to out-of-frame rearrangements, and the resulting probabilities were checked against IGoR. In a later analysis, hypergeometric tests were used to score TCR-TCR, TCR-HLA and TCR-CMV co-occurrence, with a repertoire-size bias correction applied to TCR pairs. False discovery rates were estimated in a later analysis by permuting HLA or CMV assignments 20 times. In a later analysis, co-occurring TCRs were grouped using DBSCAN, and TCRdist sequence similarity was added for clustering within HLA-allele-positive subsets. Repertoires with fewer than 30,000 or more than 120,000 public chains were left out of co-occurrence clustering, as were five repertoires with anomalous nucleotide sharing. TCRdb retrieved this table from immuneACCESS and kept in-frame rearrangements only. Not all clones are present; in checked studies, unresolved V genes account for under half, and no reason is known for the remainder. D and trimming were read from the DNA, whereas the V and J calls and clone size are those reported in that table. Across this sample there are under 200,000 clones, with roughly 87% seen only once. In total, the top ten clones hold 0.5% to 0.55% of the sample.

The chain is encoded by TRBV10-2 joined to TRBJ2-2; the D segment could be TRBD1, given 5 matching bases. Specimen: PBMCs. The TCR originated in a woman aged 50 to 60 in good health and CMV-seronegative. The sequence in DNA is TGCGCCAGCAGTGATCAGGGTGCGGAGCTGTTTTTT. This is translated as CASSDQGAELFF.